What follows is one T cell receptor (beta chain) and its context. Its specificity is unknown. This record comes from a study of blood T cells in healthy people across ages. Across the study: Per every two T cells, about one barcoded beta molecule was captured by template switching. Study results and caveats: CMV status of donors was not determined, possibly confounding expanded clonotype changes.

Together with a sample-barcoded 5' primer, a J-beta primer mix was included in a second PCR lasting roughly 6 to 12 cycles. One entry per CDR3 protein, called by TCRdb with MiXCR from the 5' RACE reads. The sample carries some 1.5 million distinct CDR3 sequences, approximately 39% recorded once. The CDR3 spans 15 residues. Germline CDR1 reads SNHLY; CDR2 reads FYNNEI. V lost 4 bases, J lost 0 bases, and 10 bases lay in between. The rearrangement uses TRBV2 and TRBJ1-3, with a possible D match to TRBD1 (6 bases). The sequencing sample was made of blood. This clonotype was sampled from a woman aged 18-30 years in good health. CDR3 DNA: TGTGCCAGCAGTGGATGGGACAACTCTGGAAACACCATATATTTT. It is translated as CASSGWDNSGNTIYF.